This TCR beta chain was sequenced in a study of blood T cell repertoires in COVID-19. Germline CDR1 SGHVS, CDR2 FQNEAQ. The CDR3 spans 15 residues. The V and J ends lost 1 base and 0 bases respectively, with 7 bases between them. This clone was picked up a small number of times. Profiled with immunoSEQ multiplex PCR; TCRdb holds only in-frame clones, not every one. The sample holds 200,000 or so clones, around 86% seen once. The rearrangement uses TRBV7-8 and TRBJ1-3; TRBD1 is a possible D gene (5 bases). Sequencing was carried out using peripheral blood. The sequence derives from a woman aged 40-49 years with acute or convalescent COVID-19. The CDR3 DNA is TGTGCCAGCAGCTTAGAGGGGCCCTCTGGAAACACCATATATTTT. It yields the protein CASSLEGPSGNTIYF.